This T cell receptor (beta chain) emerged from a study of shared clonotypes between healthy human individuals. Across the whole study: The composition of the donors was a couple of women and three men aged 18 to 49.

Germline V CDR1 and CDR2: LGHNA, YNFKEQ. Trimming took 1 base from V and 1 from J, leaving 13 bases between them. The CDR3 totals 17 residues. Measured with immunoSEQ multiplex PCR; TCRdb has only the in-frame clones, and not every one. The sample includes some 2.1 million clones, roughly 95% of them seen just once. Findings of the study overall: Compared with memory subsets, naive subsets generally had larger estimated richness.

With respect to this clone: The antigen is not known.

Only CD45RO-negative cells positively selected for CCR7 counted as naive CD8 cells, so terminally differentiated effector memory CD45RA+ cells were excluded. This chain connects TRBV4-2 to TRBJ2-2; the D gene could be TRBD1 or TRBD2 (5 bases each). The source of this sequence is a man aged 18-30 years in good health. Some clones in this sample may be carry-over from other donors' samples. Sequencing used naive CD8+ T cells from PBMCs. CDR3 region: CASSQGTEGWNTGELFF. In DNA form, the CDR3 reads TGTGCCAGCAGCCAAGGGACTGAGGGGTGGAACACCGGGGAGCTGTTTTTT.